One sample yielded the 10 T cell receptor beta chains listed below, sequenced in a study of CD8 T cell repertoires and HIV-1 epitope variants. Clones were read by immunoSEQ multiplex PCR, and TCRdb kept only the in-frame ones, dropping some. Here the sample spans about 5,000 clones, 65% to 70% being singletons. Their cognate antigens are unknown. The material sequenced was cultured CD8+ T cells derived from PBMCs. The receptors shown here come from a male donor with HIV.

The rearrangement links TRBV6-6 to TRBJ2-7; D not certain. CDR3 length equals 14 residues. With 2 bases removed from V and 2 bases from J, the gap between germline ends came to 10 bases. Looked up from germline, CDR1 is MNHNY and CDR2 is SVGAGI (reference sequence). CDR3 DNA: TGTGCCAGCAGTTACGCGCCTTTGGCCTACGAGCAGTACTTC. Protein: CASSYAPLAYEQYF.

As DNA, the CDR3 is TGTGCCAGCAGCCTTGGACAGGCTCCTGAGCAGTTCTTC. Residues: CASSLGQAPEQFF. The V gene is TRBV7-9, the J gene TRBJ2-1; 7 bases agree with TRBD1. The CDR3 is 13 amino acids. With 5 bases clipped from V and 9 bases from J, the junction kept 7 bases outside the gene matches. Germline loops: CDR1 SEHNR, CDR2 FQNEAQ (reference sequence).

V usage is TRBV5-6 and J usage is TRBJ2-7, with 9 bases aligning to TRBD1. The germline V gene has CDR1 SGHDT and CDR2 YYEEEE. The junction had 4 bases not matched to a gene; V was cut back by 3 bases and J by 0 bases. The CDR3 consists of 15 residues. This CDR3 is CASSSGTGSSYEQYF. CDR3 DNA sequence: TGTGCCAGCAGCTCCGGGACAGGGAGCTCCTACGAGCAGTACTTC.

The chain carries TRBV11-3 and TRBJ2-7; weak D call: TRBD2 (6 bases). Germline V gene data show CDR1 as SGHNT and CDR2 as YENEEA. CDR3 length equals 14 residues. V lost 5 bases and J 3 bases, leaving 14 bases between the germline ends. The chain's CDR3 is CASSPRAGHYEQYF. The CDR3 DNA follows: TGTGCCAGCAGCCCAAGGGCGGGGCACTACGAGCAGTACTTC.

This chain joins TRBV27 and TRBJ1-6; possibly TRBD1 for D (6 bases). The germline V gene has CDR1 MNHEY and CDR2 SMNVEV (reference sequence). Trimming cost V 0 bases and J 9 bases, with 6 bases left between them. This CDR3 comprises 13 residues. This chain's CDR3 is CASSLSQGSPLHF. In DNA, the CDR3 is TGTGCCAGCAGTTTATCACAGGGTTCACCCCTCCACTTT.

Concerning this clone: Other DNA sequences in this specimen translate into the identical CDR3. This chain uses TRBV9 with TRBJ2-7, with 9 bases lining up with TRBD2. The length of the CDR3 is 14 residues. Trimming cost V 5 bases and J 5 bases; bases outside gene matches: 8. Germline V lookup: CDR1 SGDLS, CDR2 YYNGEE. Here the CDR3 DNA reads TGTGCCAGCAGTGGGGGCGGGGGGGCTGACGAGCAGTACTTC. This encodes CASSGGGGADEQYF.

DNA of the CDR3: TGTGCCAGTAGGGGTCCTTCGGGCAAAAACATTCAGTACTTC. Translating gives CASRGPSGKNIQYF. The rearrangement joins TRBV19 to TRBJ2-4, with no clear D. Germline V gene sequence: CDR1 LNHDA, CDR2 SQIVND (reference sequence). V was clipped by 6 bases and J by 3 bases, with 12 bases between them. The CDR3 has 14 amino acids.

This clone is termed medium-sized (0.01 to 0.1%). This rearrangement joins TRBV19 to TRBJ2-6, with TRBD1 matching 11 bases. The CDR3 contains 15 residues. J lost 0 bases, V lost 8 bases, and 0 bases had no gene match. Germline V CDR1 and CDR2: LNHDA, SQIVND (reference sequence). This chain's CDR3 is CASGTGGSGANVLTF. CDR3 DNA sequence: TGTGCCAGTGGGACAGGGGGCTCTGGGGCCAACGTCCTGACTTTC.

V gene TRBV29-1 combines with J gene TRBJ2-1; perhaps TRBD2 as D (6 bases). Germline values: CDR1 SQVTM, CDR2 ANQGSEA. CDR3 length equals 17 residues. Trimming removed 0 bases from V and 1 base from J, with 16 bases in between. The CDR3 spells CSVEDVFGGASYNEQFF. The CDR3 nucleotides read TGCAGCGTTGAAGATGTTTTCGGGGGTGCGTCCTACAATGAGCAGTTCTTC.

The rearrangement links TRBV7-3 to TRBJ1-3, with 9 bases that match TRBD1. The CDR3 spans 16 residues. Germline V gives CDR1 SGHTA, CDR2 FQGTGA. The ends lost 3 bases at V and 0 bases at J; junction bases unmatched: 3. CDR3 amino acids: CASSLEQGASGNTIYF. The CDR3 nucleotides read TGTGCCAGCAGCTTGGAACAGGGGGCCTCTGGAAACACCATATATTTT.